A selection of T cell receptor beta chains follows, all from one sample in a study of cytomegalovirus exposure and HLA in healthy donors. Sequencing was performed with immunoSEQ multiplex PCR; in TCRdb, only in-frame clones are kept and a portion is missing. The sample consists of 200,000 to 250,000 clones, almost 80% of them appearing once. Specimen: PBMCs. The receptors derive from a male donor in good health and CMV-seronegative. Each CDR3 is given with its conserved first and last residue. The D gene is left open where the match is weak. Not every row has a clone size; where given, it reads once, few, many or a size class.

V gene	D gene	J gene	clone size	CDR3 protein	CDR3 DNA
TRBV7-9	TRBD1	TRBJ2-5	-	CASSPGQGSAETQYF	TGTGCCAGCAGCCCCGGACAGGGTTCGGCCGAGACCCAGTACTTC
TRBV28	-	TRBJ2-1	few	CASSLLNEQFF	TGTGCCAGCAGTTTACTTAATGAGCAGTTCTTC
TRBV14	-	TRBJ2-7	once	CASSQDQNTYEQYF	TGTGCCAGCAGCCAAGACCAGAACACCTACGAGCAGTACTTC
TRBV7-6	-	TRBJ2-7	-	CASSSRSGPEYF	TGTGCCAGCAGCTCCCGGAGCGGGCCTGAGTACTTC
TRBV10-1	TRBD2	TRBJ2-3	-	CASSEAGGLTDTQYF	TGCGCCAGCAGTGAGGCGGGAGGTCTCACAGATACGCAGTATTTT
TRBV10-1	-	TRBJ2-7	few	CASSEEGRSDEQYF	TGCGCCAGCAGTGAAGAGGGGAGGTCGGACGAGCAGTACTTC
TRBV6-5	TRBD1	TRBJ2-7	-	CASSYGQGGEQYF	TGTGCCAGCAGTTACGGACAGGGGGGCGAGCAGTACTTC
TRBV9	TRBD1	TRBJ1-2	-	CASSVGPSGGDGYTF	TGTGCCAGCAGCGTAGGCCCCTCAGGGGGCGATGGCTACACCTTC
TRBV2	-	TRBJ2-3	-	CASTPSGGTQYF	TGTGCCAGCACCCCGAGCGGTGGTACGCAGTATTTT
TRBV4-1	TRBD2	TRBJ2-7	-	CASSRQLADPSYEQYF	TGCGCCAGCAGCCGCCAACTAGCGGATCCCTCCTACGAGCAGTACTTC
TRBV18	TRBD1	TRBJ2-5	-	CASSPGTGLQETQYF	TGTGCCAGCTCACCAGGGACAGGGTTGCAAGAGACCCAGTACTTC
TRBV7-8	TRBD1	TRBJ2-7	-	CASSLGTGGSYEQYF	TGTGCCAGCAGCCTGGGGACAGGGGGCTCCTACGAGCAGTACTTC
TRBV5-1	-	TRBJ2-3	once	CASSLGEADTQYF	TGCGCCAGCAGCTTGGGCGAAGCGGATACGCAGTATTTT
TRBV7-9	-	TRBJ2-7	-	CASSFTAAYEQYF	TGTGCCAGCAGCTTTACAGCGGCTTACGAGCAGTACTTC
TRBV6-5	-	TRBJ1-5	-	CASSQEPGRNQPQHF	TGTGCCAGCAGTCAGGAACCGGGGAGGAATCAGCCCCAGCATTTT
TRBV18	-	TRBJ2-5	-	CASSPGLGETQYF	TGTGCCAGCTCACCAGGGCTGGGAGAGACCCAGTACTTC
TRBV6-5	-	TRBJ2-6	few	CASSDNSGANVLTF	TGTGCCAGCAGTGACAACTCTGGGGCCAACGTCCTGACTTTC
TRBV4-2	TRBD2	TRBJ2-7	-	CASSQAGGPGNEQYF	TGTGCCAGCAGCCAAGCGGGGGGTCCGGGGAATGAGCAGTACTTC
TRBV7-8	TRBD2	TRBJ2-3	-	CASNRLADTDTQYF	TGTGCCAGCAACCGACTAGCGGACACAGATACGCAGTATTTT
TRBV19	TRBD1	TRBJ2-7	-	CASSARDRFYEQYF	TGTGCCAGTAGTGCCCGGGACAGGTTCTACGAGCAGTACTTC
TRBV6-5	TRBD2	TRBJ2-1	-	CASSQLAGEQFF	TGTGCCAGCAGTCAACTAGCGGGTGAGCAGTTCTTC
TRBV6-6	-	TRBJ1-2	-	CASSLTSGGYGYTF	TGTGCCAGCAGCTTAACCTCAGGAGGCTATGGCTACACCTTC
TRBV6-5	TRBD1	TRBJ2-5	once	CASSPGQGGETQYF	TGTGCCAGCAGCCCCGGACAGGGGGGGGAGACCCAGTACTTC
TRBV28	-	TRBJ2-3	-	CASSSPPTLGDTDTQYF	TGTGCCAGCAGCTCCCCCCCCACCCTCGGGGACACAGATACGCAGTATTTT
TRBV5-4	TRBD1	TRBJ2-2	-	CASSLPGTGRYTGELFF	TGTGCCAGCAGCTTGCCCGGGACAGGGCGGTACACCGGGGAGCTGTTTTTT
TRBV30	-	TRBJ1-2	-	CASGQLNYGYTF	TGTGCCTCCGGACAGTTAAACTATGGCTACACCTTC
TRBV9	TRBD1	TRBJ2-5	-	CASSVTAGGTETQYF	TGTGCCAGCAGCGTCACCGCAGGGGGAACAGAGACCCAGTACTTC
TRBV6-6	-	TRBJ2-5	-	CASNEYSQETQYF	TGTGCCAGCAATGAGTATAGCCAAGAGACCCAGTACTTC
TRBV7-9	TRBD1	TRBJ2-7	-	CSSSDTRTGGLNGVHEQYF	TGTTCCAGCAGCGATACTCGGACAGGGGGCCTAAATGGGGTCCACGAGCAGTACTTC
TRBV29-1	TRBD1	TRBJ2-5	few	CSVSGGDRAQETQYF	TGCAGCGTTTCCGGAGGGGACAGGGCCCAAGAGACCCAGTACTTC
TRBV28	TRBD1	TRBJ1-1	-	CASSSGTGGAFF	TGTGCCAGCAGCTCCGGGACAGGGGGAGCTTTCTTT
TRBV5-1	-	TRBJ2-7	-	CASSLVAGYRNEQYF	TGCGCCAGCAGCTTGGTTGCGGGGTATAGGAACGAGCAGTACTTC
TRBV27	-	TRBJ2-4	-	CASSSSALAINIQYF	TGTGCCAGCAGTTCATCTGCACTAGCCATAAACATTCAGTACTTC